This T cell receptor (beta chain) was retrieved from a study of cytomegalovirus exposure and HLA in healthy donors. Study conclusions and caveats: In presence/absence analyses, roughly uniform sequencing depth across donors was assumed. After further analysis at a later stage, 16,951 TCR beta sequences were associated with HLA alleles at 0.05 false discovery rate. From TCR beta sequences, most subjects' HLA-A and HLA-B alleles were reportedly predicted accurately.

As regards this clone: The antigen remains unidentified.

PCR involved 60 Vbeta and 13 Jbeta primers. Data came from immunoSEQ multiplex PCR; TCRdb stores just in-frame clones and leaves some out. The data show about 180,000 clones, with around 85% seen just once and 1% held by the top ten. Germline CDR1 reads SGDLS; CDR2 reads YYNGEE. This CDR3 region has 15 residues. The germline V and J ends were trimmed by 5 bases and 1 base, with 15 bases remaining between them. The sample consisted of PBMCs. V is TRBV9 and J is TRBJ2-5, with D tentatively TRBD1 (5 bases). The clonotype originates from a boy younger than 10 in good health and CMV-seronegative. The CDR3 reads CASREGVRPQETQYF. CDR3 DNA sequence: TGTGCCAGCAGAGAAGGGGTTAGACCCCAAGAGACCCAGTACTTC.